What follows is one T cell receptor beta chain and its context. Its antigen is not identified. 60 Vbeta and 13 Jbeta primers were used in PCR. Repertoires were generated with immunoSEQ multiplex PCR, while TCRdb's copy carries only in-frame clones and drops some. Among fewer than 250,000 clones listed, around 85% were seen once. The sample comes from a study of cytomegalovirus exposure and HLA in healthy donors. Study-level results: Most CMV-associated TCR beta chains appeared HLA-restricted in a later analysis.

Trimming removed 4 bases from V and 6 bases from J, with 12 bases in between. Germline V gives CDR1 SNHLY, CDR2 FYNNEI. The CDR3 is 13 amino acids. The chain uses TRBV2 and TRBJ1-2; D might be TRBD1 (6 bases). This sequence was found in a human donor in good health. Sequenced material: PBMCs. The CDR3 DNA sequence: TGTGCCAGCAGTGTAGGCAGGGGTGATGGCTACACCTTC. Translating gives CASSVGRGDGYTF.